This T cell receptor beta chain was documented in a study of glioma-infiltrating T cells. The iRepertoire nested amplicon-rescue multiplex PCR amplified TCR alpha and beta CDR3s from RNA. MiXCR, applied by TCRdb to the multiplex PCR reads, yields one record per CDR3 protein. The sample records about 130,000 distinct CDR3 sequences, approximately 23% being singletons. This clonotype was counted many times. This CDR3 is built from 13 residues. Unmatched junction bases numbered 3, after V lost 5 bases and J lost 4 bases. Germline V gene lookup returns CDR1 MNHNS and CDR2 SASEGT. Material: glioma tissue, nonneoplastic brain tissue, or PBMCs (not recorded which). The origin of this receptor is a human donor with low-grade glioma or glioblastoma, undergoing nonglioma brain surgery, or in good health (not recorded which). This chain joins TRBV6-1 and TRBJ2-7; 9 nucleotides align to TRBD1. This CDR3 is CASSRTGAYEQYF. CDR3 nucleotides: TGTGCCAGCAGTAGGACAGGGGCGTACGAGCAGTACTTC.